A single sample gave rise to the 8 T cell receptor beta chains below, sequenced in a study of T cells in Graves' hyperthyroidism and ophthalmopathy. RNA transcripts served as the template for amplifying TCR beta CDR3 regions. Using the HTBI primer set, a first-round RT-PCR was run on the TCR CDR3. TCRdb re-analysed the multiplex PCR reads in MiXCR, keeping a single row per CDR3 protein. The data contain 640,000 or so distinct CDR3 sequences, 14% of them singletons. The sample comprised blood. These receptors came from a young woman with Graves' ophthalmopathy.

The rearrangement links TRBV6-5 to TRBJ2-7, with unresolved D. The CDR3 loop spans 15 amino acids. Germline lookup yields CDR1 MNHEY and CDR2 SVGAGI. V lost 3 bases to trimming and J lost 3 bases, with 15 bases between them. The CDR3 DNA reads TGTGCCAGCAGTTATTACCCGGGTTTGGGCTACGAGCAGTACTTC. Amino acids: CASSYYPGLGYEQYF.

This clonotype showed up many times. The chain carries TRBV28 and TRBJ2-7; the match to TRBD2 covers 9 bases. In germline, CDR1 is MDHEN, CDR2 SYDVKM. This CDR3 is 13 amino acids long. The trim removed 6 bases at V and 3 bases at J, leaving 3 bases unmatched. CDR3 DNA: TGTGCCAGCAGGACTAGCGGAAACTACGAGCAGTACTTC. Protein sequence: CASRTSGNYEQYF. The entire variable domain, with the rest obtained from reference TRBV28 and TRBJ2-7, is as follows: DVKVTQSSRYLVKRTGEKVFLECVQDMDHENMFWYRQDPGLGLRLIYFSYDVKMKEKGDIPEGYSVSREKKERFSLILESASTNQTSMYLCASRTSGNYEQYFGPGTRLTVT.

V and J are TRBV29-1 and TRBJ2-1; 7 positions agree with TRBD1. The length of the CDR3 is 14 residues. The germline V gene has CDR1 SQVTM and CDR2 ANQGSEA. V shed 4 bases and J 0 bases; nucleotides not matched to a gene: 3. The CDR3: CSVGRDSSYNEQFF. The CDR3 DNA reads as TGCAGCGTTGGAAGGGACAGCTCCTACAATGAGCAGTTCTTC.

This clonotype was recorded many times. The rearrangement joins TRBV28 to TRBJ1-1; D call uncertain. Germline V CDR1 and CDR2: MDHEN, SYDVKM. The CDR3 has 12 amino acids. V lost 6 bases to trimming and J lost 2 bases, with 7 bases between them. The CDR3 DNA sequence: TGTGCCAGCAGAATACATAACACTGAAGCTTTCTTT. Translated, it gives CASRIHNTEAFF. Looking up the rest from reference TRBV28 and TRBJ1-1 gives the full variable domain: DVKVTQSSRYLVKRTGEKVFLECVQDMDHENMFWYRQDPGLGLRLIYFSYDVKMKEKGDIPEGYSVSREKKERFSLILESASTNQTSMYLCASRIHNTEAFFGQGTRLTVV.

As regards this clonotype: A much larger clone sits a single nucleotide away, making a read error possible. The CDR3, as DNA: TGTGCCAGCAGTTCCCACGGGGAGGGCAATGAGCAGTACTTC. Its translation is CASSSHGEGNEQYF. The chain uses TRBV6-5 and TRBJ2-1, with 7 nucleotides matching TRBD2. The end of the DNA fits TRBJ2-7 better, so the J call may be wrong. There are 14 residues in the CDR3. CDR1 is MNHEY, CDR2 SVGAGI, per germline.

This clonotype appeared many times. The genes are TRBV10-3 and TRBJ2-5; weak D call: TRBD2 (6 bases). Germline V gene lookup returns CDR1 ENHRY and CDR2 SYGVKD. The V and J ends lost 8 bases and 2 bases respectively, with 15 bases between them. The CDR3 covers 14 residues. The CDR3 loop is CAISHGDSQETQYF. The CDR3 DNA reads TGTGCCATCTCTCATGGGGACTCACAAGAGACCCAGTACTTC.

V and J are TRBV6-6 and TRBJ2-3, with TRBD2 as a possible D gene (6 bases). The CDR3 is made up of 15 amino acids. V was shortened by 2 bases and J by 5 bases, with 14 bases between the two germline ends. CDR1 and CDR2 (germline): MNHNY, SVGAGI (reference sequence). The CDR3 nucleotides read TGTGCCAGCAGTTACGCCGCGGAGGGCCTAGATACGCAGTATTTT. Amino acids: CASSYAAEGLDTQYF.

This clonotype was observed many times. The chain couples TRBV2 to TRBJ1-1; 11 nucleotides agree with TRBD1. J gave up 4 bases and V 4 bases, and 5 bases lay outside the gene matches. The CDR3 has 15 amino acids. Looked up from germline, CDR1 is SNHLY and CDR2 is FYNNEI. CDR3 bases: TGTGCCAGCAGTGTGGGGACAGGGGGAGGCACTGAAGCTTTCTTT. Translation gives CASSVGTGGGTEAFF.